This is a list of T cell receptor beta chains from one sample in a study of T cell changes during pregnancy in multiple sclerosis. TCRdb's table, derived via immunoSEQ multiplex PCR, lists solely in-frame clones and lacks some. Of around 110,000 clones listed, 85% to 95% were seen once; the top ten hold 1.6%. Sequenced here: peripheral blood, sampled after pregnancy. The receptors derive from a female donor with multiple sclerosis, enrolled in a pregnancy study. Each CDR3 is given with its conserved first and last residue. A D gene is named only where the DNA matches it firmly. Part of the rows lack a size; the others show once, few, many or a class for expanded clones.

>TRBJ1-2|NA|TRBV7-3|TRBD1
CASSNAGGKNYGYTF
TGTGCCAGCAGCAACGCAGGGGGGAAAAACTATGGCTACACCTTC
>TRBJ1-1|NA|TRBV2|TRBD1
CAGGTGNTEAFF
TGTGCCGGGGGGACAGGAAACACTGAAGCTTTCTTT
>TRBJ1-5|NA|TRBV6-5|NA
CASSRGGDQPQHF
TGTGCCAGCAGCCGGGGGGGGGATCAGCCCCAGCATTTT
>TRBJ1-3|NA|TRBV27|NA
CASIGNTIYF
TGTGCCAGCATAGGAAACACCATATATTTT
>TRBJ2-7|NA|TRBV30|TRBD2
CAWSGLSGGSGYEQYF
TGTGCCTGGAGTGGCCTCTCCGGGGGGTCTGGTTACGAGCAGTACTTC
>TRBJ2-7|NA|TRBV5-1|NA
CASAWGGSPYEQYF
TGCGCCAGCGCCTGGGGAGGCTCTCCCTACGAGCAGTACTTC
>TRBJ2-3|NA|TRBV7-9|NA
CASSAEVTGGTDTQYF
TGTGCCAGCAGCGCAGAAGTGACTGGTGGCACAGATACGCAGTATTTT
>TRBJ2-1|NA|TRBV15|NA
CATSSDYPSSYNEQFF
TGTGCCACCAGCAGCGACTACCCAAGCTCCTACAATGAGCAGTTCTTC
>TRBJ2-5|once|TRBV19|NA
CASKPPKVNLQETQYF
TGTGCCAGCAAACCGCCTAAAGTGAACTTGCAAGAGACCCAGTACTTC
>TRBJ1-4|NA|TRBV28|TRBD1
CASSVARGANEKLFF
TGTGCCAGCAGTGTTGCCAGGGGGGCTAATGAAAAACTGTTTTTT
>TRBJ1-5|NA|TRBV6-1|NA
CASNDRNSNQPQHF
TGTGCCAGCAACGACAGGAATAGCAATCAGCCCCAGCATTTT
>TRBJ2-3|NA|TRBV30|NA
CAWSVQAGIRDTQYF
TGTGCCTGGAGTGTACAAGCAGGGATCCGCGATACGCAGTATTTT
>TRBJ1-5|NA|TRBV19|TRBD1
CASSNAMGQGDGQPQHF
TGTGCCAGTAGTAACGCCATGGGACAGGGGGACGGTCAGCCCCAGCATTTT
>TRBJ2-7|NA|TRBV7-9|NA
CASVLTTGLGYEQYF
TGTGCCTCCGTATTAACGACAGGTCTGGGATACGAGCAGTACTTC
>TRBJ1-1|NA|TRBV11-1|NA
CASSLRERGEAFF
TGTGCCAGCAGCTTAAGGGAACGGGGTGAAGCTTTCTTT
>TRBJ2-1|few|TRBV4-1|NA
CASSHRTRTSYNEQFF
TGCGCCAGCAGCCACCGAACCCGTACGAGCTACAATGAGCAGTTCTTC
>TRBJ2-2|NA|TRBV5-1|NA
CASSLGQLANTGGLFF
TGCGCCAGCAGCTTGGGCCAGCTCGCGAACACCGGGGGGCTGTTTTTT
>TRBJ2-3|NA|TRBV2|NA
CASSLGRGLTDTQYF
TGTGCCAGCAGTCTCGGGAGGGGGCTGACAGATACGCAGTATTTT
>TRBJ1-1|NA|TRBV30|NA
CAWSLVEMNTEAFF
TGTGCCTGGAGCCTGGTAGAGATGAACACTGAAGCTTTCTTT
>TRBJ1-3|NA|TRBV5-4|NA
CASSTEVAGDTIYF
TGTGCCAGCAGCACCGAGGTTGCCGGGGACACCATATATTTT
>TRBJ1-1|NA|TRBV6-5|NA
CASSYGGGGLNTEAFF
TGTGCCAGCAGTTACGGGGGGGGCGGACTGAACACTGAAGCTTTCTTT
>TRBJ2-7|NA|TRBV30|NA
CAWSVPPRRGYEQYF
TGTGCCTGGAGTGTACCTCCGAGGCGGGGCTACGAGCAGTACTTC
>TRBJ1-2|few|TRBV9|NA
CASSGVGYTF
TGTGCCAGCAGCGGAGTTGGCTACACCTTC
>TRBJ2-1|once|TRBV27|NA
CASSMTSYGSYNEQFF
TGTGCCAGCAGTATGACTAGTTATGGGTCCTACAATGAGCAGTTCTTC
>TRBJ2-7|NA|TRBV7-3|NA
CASSPNPGTAYEQYF
TGTGCCAGCAGCCCCAACCCTGGGACTGCCTACGAGCAGTACTTC
>TRBJ1-1|NA|TRBV9|TRBD1
CASSLGQAYTEAFF
TGTGCCAGCAGCCTGGGACAGGCCTACACTGAAGCTTTCTTT
>TRBJ1-2|NA|TRBV19|NA
CASSMSGDPGDGYTF
TGTGCCAGTAGTATGTCTGGGGACCCGGGGGATGGCTACACCTTC